Listed here are 7 T cell receptor beta chains from one sample, sequenced in a study of graft-versus-host responses after intestinal transplantation. Produced via immunoSEQ multiplex PCR; TCRdb's table is partial and in-frame only. This table has about 97,000 clones, about nine tenths appearing once. The source was PBMCs, collected approximately 470 days after intestinal transplant. The origin of the receptors is a human patient who received an intestinal transplant, so some T cells may come from the graft donor.

V gene TRBV19 combines with J gene TRBJ2-5; D not certain. V was cut by 3 bases and J by 1 base, with 6 bases left in between. Germline V gene data show CDR1 as LNHDA and CDR2 as SQIVND (reference sequence). This CDR3 region has 13 residues. CDR3 amino acids: CASSMWGQETQYF. DNA of the CDR3: TGTGCCAGTAGTATGTGGGGCCAAGAGACCCAGTACTTC.

In DNA form, the CDR3 reads TGCAGCGTGCAGGATAATTGGGACCACTATGGCTACACCTTC. Translation: CSVQDNWDHYGYTF. This chain connects TRBV29-1 to TRBJ1-2, with TRBD1 as a possible D gene (5 bases). Trimming stripped 6 bases from V and 3 bases from J, with 17 bases between. The CDR3 totals 14 residues. The V gene's germline CDR1 is SQVTM and CDR2 ANQGSEA.

The J gene is TRBJ1-3, the V gene TRBV28; TRBD1 agrees at 9 bases. V lost 6 bases and J lost 3; bases outside the gene matches: 6. The germline CDR1 and CDR2 sequences are MDHEN and SYDVKM. This CDR3 contains 15 residues. The CDR3 spells CASSETGGIGNTIYF. For the CDR3, the DNA is TGTGCCAGCAGCGAGACAGGGGGAATTGGAAACACCATATATTTT.

The rearrangement links TRBV5-4 to TRBJ2-3, with a weak D call TRBD2 (7 bases). The CDR3 contains 16 residues. Germline assignment: CDR1 SGHNT and CDR2 YYREEE (reference sequence). Trimming took 0 bases from V and 0 from J, leaving 11 bases between them. The CDR3 bases are TGTGCCAGCAGCTTGGGGGGGGGCCCTAGCACAGATACGCAGTATTTT. Protein: CASSLGGGPSTDTQYF.

The chain has TRBV2 and TRBJ1-4; D call uncertain. The V end lost 1 base, the J end lost 11 bases, and 17 bases lay between the germline ends. Germline CDR1 SNHLY, CDR2 FYNNEI. The CDR3 is 15 amino acids. The CDR3 DNA sequence: TGTGCCAGCAGTGAAGGCGCGGGCCCTGCCGGGAAACTGTTTTTT. Amino acid sequence: CASSEGAGPAGKLFF.

The CDR3: CASSLGTDNEKLFF. The CDR3 region has the DNA TGCGCCAGCAGCTTGGGGACAGATAATGAAAAACTGTTTTTT. The chain employs TRBV5-1 and TRBJ1-4, with TRBD1 as a possible D gene (6 bases). Trimming took 0 bases from V and 4 from J, leaving 7 bases between them. Germline lookup yields CDR1 SGHRS and CDR2 YFSETQ. The CDR3 extends over 14 amino acids.

This clone was seen a few times. V and J are TRBV5-6 and TRBJ2-7; possible D gene TRBD1, 6 bases. CDR1 and CDR2 (germline): SGHDT, YYEEEE. Trimming removed 0 bases at V and 4 bases at J, with 20 bases between. The CDR3 totals 17 residues. The CDR3 sequence is CASSLESVRRGAYEQYF. CDR3 DNA: TGTGCCAGCAGCTTGGAATCGGTTCGCAGGGGCGCGTACGAGCAGTACTTC. Complete variable domain (other parts from reference TRBV5-6 and TRBJ2-7): DAGVTQSPTHLIKTRGQQVTLRCSPKSGHDTVSWYQQALGQGPQFIFQYYEEEERQRGNFPDRFSGHQFPNYSSELNVNALLLGDSALYLCASSLESVRRGAYEQYFGPGTRLTVT.